This T cell receptor (beta chain) was sequenced for a study of CD8 T cells in Susac syndrome (dated by TCRdb to the late 2010s). Study-wide context: Of the Susac syndrome patients who were sequenced, roughly six had clinically active disease and about 8 were in clinical remission. At blood withdrawal, Susac syndrome patients were either therapy-naive, taking corticosteroids (in some cases with IVIg as well), or taking IVIg alone. Repertoire sequencing was used to test whether CD8+ T cell activation and differentiation in Susac syndrome was antigen driven.

Study-level results and caveats: The number of individuals in the TCR sequencing and HLA analysis was acknowledged as relatively small. The CD4+ T cell repertoire of patients with Susac syndrome showed no detectable clonal expansion.

RNA was extracted with the RNeasy kit and roughly 0.45 to 1 ug was reverse transcribed using random hexamers. The immunoSEQ multiplex PCR assay, covering 54 Vbeta and 13 Jbeta segments, was used to amplify TCR beta CDR3 regions. PCR amplification bias was corrected using a synthetic template baseline for primer optimization and computational correction. As for how the authors treated the data: Reads were annotated to V, D and J genes per IMGT and analyzed with immunoSEQ Analyzer, keeping only productive sequences. To calculate clonality, Shannon entropy was normalized by log2 of the number of productive unique sequences and then subtracted from one. Public and private clones were assessed among the 100 most prevalent clones of each patient and control. Clones were defined as Susac-specific if absent from the healthy and MS cohorts, from some 1,000 published viral clones and from other ImmuneACCESS disease sequences. The public sequencing data were trimmed at Q25 with fastp and processed into clonotypes with MiXCR by TCRdb, which kept only in-frame beta chains. Each record represents a unique CDR3 protein, reported with the most common genes and DNA among its rows. These V and J calls originate from TCRdb's pipeline instead of the authors' own analysis. Within this sample are 200,000 to 300,000 distinct CDR3 sequences, with 90% to 96% of them counted one time only. Jointly, the top ten make up around 0.093% of the sample.

There are 15 amino acids in the CDR3, from cysteine to phenylalanine inclusive. Only the CDR3 part of the read is kept: 45 bases, read in frame from the first base. Trimming leaves V shorter by 5 bases and J shorter by 3 bases, with the junction holding 5 bases beyond the gene matches. As encoded in the germline V gene (reference sequence), CDR1 is SEHNR while CDR2 is FQNEAQ. This clonotype was seen a single time. Its target antigen remains unknown. It has no much larger one-base neighbor in the sample; base qualities were not kept. One read alone is weak evidence. Peripheral blood CD8+ and CD4+ T cells from healthy donors, Susac syndrome patients and multiple sclerosis patients were profiled by high-throughput TCR beta sequencing. The Susac syndrome patients fulfilled recently defined diagnostic criteria for definite or probable disease. CD8+ TEMRA cells were enriched by FACS, while bulk CD8+ and CD4+ T cells were purified by magnetic negative isolation. Blood was collected in EDTA tubes and processed within 24 hours, with PBMCs isolated through density gradient centrifugation. PBMCs intended for TCR sequencing were cryopreserved in liquid nitrogen and were subsequently thawed in a 37 degrees C water bath. The sorted or isolated CD4+, CD8+ and CD8+ TEMRA cells had a purity of 90% or higher.

In this chain, TRBV7-9 is recombined with TRBJ2-1; 9 nucleotides in the junction match TRBD2. The sequencing input was CD4+ T cells from PBMCs. The source is a human donor with Susac syndrome. The DNA sequence is TGTGCCAGCAGCGAAGGACTAGCGAACTACAATGAGCAGTTCTTC. This yields the protein CASSEGLANYNEQFF.